This T cell receptor (beta chain) was recorded in a study of blood T cells in healthy people across ages. The authors isolated at least 6 million PBMCs per sample. Each sample yielded at least 5 micrograms of PBMC total RNA. In germline, CDR1 is SGHKS, CDR2 YYEKEE (reference sequence). The CDR3 loop spans 13 amino acids. Between the trimmed V and J ends, which lost 1 base and 2 bases, there was a span of 6 bases. Then a second PCR, running about 7 to 11 cycles, was carried out with a sample-barcoded 5' primer and a J-beta primer mix. MiXCR, applied by TCRdb to the 5' RACE reads, yields one record per CDR3 protein. The data show hundreds of thousands of distinct CDR3 sequences, about 30% seen once. Study conclusions and caveats: Diversity was higher, and naive CD4+ cells more numerous, in long-lived donors than in aged donors.

This clonotype was recorded many times. Antigen: not known. Input material: blood. The gene calls are TRBV5-5 and TRBJ1-2, with a tentative D call TRBD1 (5 bases). The source is a woman aged 80 or over in good health. CDR3 coding DNA: TGTGCCAGCAGCTTGTACAGGAACTATGGCTACACCTTC. Amino acids: CASSLYRNYGYTF.